Here is one T cell receptor (beta chain) with its context. The sample originates from a study of blood T cell repertoires in COVID-19. Germline assignment: CDR1 LNHDA and CDR2 SQIVND (reference sequence). The CDR3 extends over 14 amino acids. The V and J ends lost 5 bases and 0 bases respectively, with 8 bases between them. Authors' processing steps: Nucleated cell number was recorded as an estimate derived from reference gene primer amplification. Assay: immunoSEQ multiplex PCR; the TCRdb copy retains only in-frame clones and omits some. V and J calls and clone size are given by that table; D and trimming were obtained from the DNA. The sample contains about 220,000 clones, less than 90% of which appear only once.

The sample consisted of peripheral blood. The TCR was taken from a man in his forties with acute or convalescent COVID-19. This sequence joins TRBV19 and TRBJ1-5; D is undetermined. CDR3 sequence reads: CASSGGDSNQPQHF. The CDR3 DNA reads as TGTGCCAGTAGTGGAGGTGATAGCAATCAGCCCCAGCATTTT.